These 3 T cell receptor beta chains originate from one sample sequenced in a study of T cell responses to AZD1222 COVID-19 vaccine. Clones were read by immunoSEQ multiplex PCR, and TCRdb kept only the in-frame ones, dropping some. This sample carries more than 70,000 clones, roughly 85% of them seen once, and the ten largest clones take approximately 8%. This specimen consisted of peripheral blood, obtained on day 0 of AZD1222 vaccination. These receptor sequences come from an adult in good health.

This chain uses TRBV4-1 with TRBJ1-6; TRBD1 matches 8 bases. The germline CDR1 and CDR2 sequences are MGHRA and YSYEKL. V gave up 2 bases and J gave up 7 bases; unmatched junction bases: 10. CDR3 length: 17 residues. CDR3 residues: CASSQHRDRQNNSPLHF. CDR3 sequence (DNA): TGCGCCAGCAGCCAACACCGGGACAGGCAGAACAATTCACCCCTCCACTTT.

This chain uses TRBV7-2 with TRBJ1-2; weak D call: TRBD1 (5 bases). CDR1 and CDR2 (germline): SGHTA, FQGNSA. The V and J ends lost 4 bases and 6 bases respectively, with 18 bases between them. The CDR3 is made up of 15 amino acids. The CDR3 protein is CASSSSGPKTDGYTF. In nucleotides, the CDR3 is TGTGCCAGCAGCTCGTCGGGACCCAAAACCGATGGCTACACCTTC.

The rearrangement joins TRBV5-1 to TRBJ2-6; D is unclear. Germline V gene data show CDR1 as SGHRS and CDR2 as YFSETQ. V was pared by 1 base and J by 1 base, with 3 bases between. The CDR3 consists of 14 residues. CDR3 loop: CASSLSSGANVLTF. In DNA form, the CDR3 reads TGCGCCAGCAGCTTGAGTTCTGGGGCCAACGTCCTGACTTTC.